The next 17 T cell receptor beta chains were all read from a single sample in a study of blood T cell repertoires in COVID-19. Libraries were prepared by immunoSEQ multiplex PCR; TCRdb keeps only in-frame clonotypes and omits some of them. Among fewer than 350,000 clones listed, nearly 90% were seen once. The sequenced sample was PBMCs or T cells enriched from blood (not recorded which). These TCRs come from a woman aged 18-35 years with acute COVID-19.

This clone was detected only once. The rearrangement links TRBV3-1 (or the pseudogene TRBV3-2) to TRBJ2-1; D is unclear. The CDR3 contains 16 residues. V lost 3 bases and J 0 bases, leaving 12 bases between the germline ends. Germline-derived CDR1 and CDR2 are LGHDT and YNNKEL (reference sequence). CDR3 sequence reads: CASSQLAASSYNEQFF. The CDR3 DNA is TGTGCCAGCAGCCAGTTGGCGGCTAGCTCCTACAATGAGCAGTTCTTC.

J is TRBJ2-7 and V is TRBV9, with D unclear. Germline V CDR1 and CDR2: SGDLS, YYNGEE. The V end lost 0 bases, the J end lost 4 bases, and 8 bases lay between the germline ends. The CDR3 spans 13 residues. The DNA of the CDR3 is TGTGCCAGCAGCGTAGCCCCGCGATACGAGCAGTACTTC. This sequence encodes CASSVAPRYEQYF.

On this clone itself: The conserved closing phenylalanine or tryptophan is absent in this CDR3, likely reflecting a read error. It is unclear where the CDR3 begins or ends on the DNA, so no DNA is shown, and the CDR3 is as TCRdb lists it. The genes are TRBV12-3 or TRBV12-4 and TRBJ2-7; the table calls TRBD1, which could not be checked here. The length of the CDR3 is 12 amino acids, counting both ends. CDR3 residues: CASSLGQVKPTL.

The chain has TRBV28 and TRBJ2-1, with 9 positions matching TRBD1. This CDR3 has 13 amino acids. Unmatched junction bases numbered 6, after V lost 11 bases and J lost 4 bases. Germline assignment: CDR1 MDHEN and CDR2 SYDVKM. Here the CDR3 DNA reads TGTGCCCACCGGGACAGGGCGTACAATGAGCAGTTCTTC. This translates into CAHRDRAYNEQFF.

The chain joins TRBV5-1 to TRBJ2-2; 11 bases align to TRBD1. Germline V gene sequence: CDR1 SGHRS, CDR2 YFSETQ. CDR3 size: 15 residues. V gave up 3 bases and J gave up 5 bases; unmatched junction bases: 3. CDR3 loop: CASSWTGGETGELFF. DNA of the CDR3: TGCGCCAGCAGCTGGACAGGGGGCGAAACCGGGGAGCTGTTTTTT.

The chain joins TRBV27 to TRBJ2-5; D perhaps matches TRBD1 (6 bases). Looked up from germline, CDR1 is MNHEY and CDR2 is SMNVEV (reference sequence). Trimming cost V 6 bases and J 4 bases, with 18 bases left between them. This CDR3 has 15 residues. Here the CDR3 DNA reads TGTGCCAGCAGGGGGCGGCAGGGGAAAGGAGAGACCCAGTACTTC. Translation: CASRGRQGKGETQYF.

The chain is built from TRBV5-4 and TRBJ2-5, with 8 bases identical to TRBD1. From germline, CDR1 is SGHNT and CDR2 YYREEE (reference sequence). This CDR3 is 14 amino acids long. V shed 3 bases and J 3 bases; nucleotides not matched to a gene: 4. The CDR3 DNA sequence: TGTGCCAGCAGCTCCCGGACAGGGAAAGAGACCCAGTACTTC. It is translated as CASSSRTGKETQYF.

In DNA form, the CDR3 reads TGTGCCAGTAGTGTTGGACTAGCGGGAGGGGGAGTTGAGCAGTTCTTC. It yields the protein CASSVGLAGGGVEQFF. The rearrangement uses TRBV19 and TRBJ2-1; 15 bases fit TRBD2. Trimming took 5 bases from V and 9 from J; bases not matched to a gene: 8. CDR1 and CDR2 (germline): LNHDA, SQIVND (reference sequence). The CDR3 is 16 residues long.

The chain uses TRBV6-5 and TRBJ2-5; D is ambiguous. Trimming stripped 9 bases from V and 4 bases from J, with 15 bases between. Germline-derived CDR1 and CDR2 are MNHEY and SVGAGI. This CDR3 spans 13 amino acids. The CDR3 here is CASAETLGETQYF. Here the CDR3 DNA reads TGTGCCAGTGCGGAGACTTTGGGAGAGACCCAGTACTTC.

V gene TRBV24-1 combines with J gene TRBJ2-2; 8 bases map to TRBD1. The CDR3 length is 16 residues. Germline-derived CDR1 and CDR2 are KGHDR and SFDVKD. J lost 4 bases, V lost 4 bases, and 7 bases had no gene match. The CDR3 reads CATSDPARGPTGELFF. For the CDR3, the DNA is TGTGCCACCAGTGACCCGGCCAGGGGGCCCACCGGGGAGCTGTTTTTT.

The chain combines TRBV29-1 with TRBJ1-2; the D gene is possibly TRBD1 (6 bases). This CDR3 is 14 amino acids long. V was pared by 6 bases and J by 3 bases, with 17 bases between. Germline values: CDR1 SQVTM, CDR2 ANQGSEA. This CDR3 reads CSVGPRGGHYGYTF. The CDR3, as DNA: TGCAGCGTCGGACCGCGGGGGGGCCACTATGGCTACACCTTC. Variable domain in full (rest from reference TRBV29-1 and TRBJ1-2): SAVISQKPSRDICQRGTSLTIQCQVDSQVTMMFWYRQQPGQSLTLIATANQGSEATYESGFVIDKFPISRPNLTFSTLTVSNMSPEDSSIYLCSVGPRGGHYGYTFGSGTRLTVV.

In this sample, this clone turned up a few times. The CDR3 sequence: CASSRNDRGPNQPQHF. CDR3 coding DNA: TGTGCCAGTAGTAGAAACGACAGGGGTCCCAATCAGCCCCAGCATTTT. The rearrangement joins TRBV19 to TRBJ1-5, with TRBD1 matching 8 bases. This CDR3 contains 16 residues. CDR1 and CDR2 from the germline V gene are LNHDA and SQIVND (reference sequence). V was pared by 4 bases and J by 3 bases, with 8 bases of the junction left unmatched.

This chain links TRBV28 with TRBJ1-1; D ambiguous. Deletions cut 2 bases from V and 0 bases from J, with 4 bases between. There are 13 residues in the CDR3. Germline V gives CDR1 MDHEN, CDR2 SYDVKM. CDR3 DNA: TGTGCCAGCAGTTTAGGCCTGAACACTGAAGCTTTCTTT. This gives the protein CASSLGLNTEAFF.

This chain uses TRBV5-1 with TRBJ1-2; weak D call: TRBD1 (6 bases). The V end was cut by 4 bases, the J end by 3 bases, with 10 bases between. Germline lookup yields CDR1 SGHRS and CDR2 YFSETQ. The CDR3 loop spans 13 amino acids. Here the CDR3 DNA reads TGCGCCAGCAGCAGCCGGACAGACTATGGCTACACCTTC. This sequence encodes CASSSRTDYGYTF.

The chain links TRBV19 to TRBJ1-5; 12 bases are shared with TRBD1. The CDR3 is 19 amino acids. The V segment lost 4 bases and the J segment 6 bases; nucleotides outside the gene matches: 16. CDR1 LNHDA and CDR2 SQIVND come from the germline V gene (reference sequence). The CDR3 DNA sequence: TGTGCCAGTAGTAACCTTCGGTTGGGACAGGGGGCGGAAGGTCAGCCCCAGCATTTT. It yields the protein CASSNLRLGQGAEGQPQHF.

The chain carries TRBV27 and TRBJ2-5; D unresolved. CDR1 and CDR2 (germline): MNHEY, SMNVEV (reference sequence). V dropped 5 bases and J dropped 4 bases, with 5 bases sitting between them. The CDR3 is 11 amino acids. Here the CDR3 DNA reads TGTGCCAGCAGTGCCGGAGAGACCCAGTACTTC. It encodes CASSAGETQYF.

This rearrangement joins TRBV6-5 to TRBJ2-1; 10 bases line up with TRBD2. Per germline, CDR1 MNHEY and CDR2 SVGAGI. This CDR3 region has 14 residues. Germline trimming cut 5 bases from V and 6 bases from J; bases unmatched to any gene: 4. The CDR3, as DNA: TGTGCCAGCAGTCCTAGCGGGAGCGTCAATGAGCAGTTCTTC. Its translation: CASSPSGSVNEQFF.